These 11 T cell receptor beta chains came from one sample sequenced in a study of T cells in Graves' hyperthyroidism and ophthalmopathy. The TCR beta CDR3 regions underwent amplification using RNA transcripts as the source. TCR CDR3 regions were first amplified by RT-PCR with HTBI primers. TCRdb called the multiplex PCR reads again in MiXCR, with one record for every CDR3 protein. The sample has some 600,000 distinct CDR3 sequences, about 15% seen once. The sequenced sample consisted of blood. These receptors were obtained from a woman aged 25-40 years with Graves' hyperthyroidism that later progressed to Graves' ophthalmopathy.

This clonotype was found many times. The gene calls are TRBV20-1 and TRBJ1-1, with 7 bases matching TRBD1. Germline loops: CDR1 DFQATT, CDR2 SNEGSKA (reference sequence). CDR3 length: 15 amino acids. After removal of 0 bases from V and 8 bases from J, the junction contained 12 bases not matched to a gene. The CDR3 DNA is TGCAGTGCTAGAGATCGGGGACAGCGGAACAAGGAAGCTTTCTTT. Amino acid sequence: CSARDRGQRNKEAFF.

This clonotype occurred many times. CDR3 sequence: CASSLSPPRNSPLHF. The CDR3 coding sequence is TGTGCCAGCAGCTTAAGCCCTCCTAGAAATTCACCCCTCCACTTT. The chain links TRBV7-3 to TRBJ1-6, with unresolved D. Trimming pared 1 base from V and 7 bases from J, leaving 11 bases between. The germline V gene has CDR1 SGHTA and CDR2 FQGTGA. The CDR3 consists of 15 residues. The full variable domain, with the rest looked up from reference TRBV7-3 and TRBJ1-6, is GAGVSQTPSNKVTEKGKYVELRCDPISGHTALYWYRQSLGQGPEFLIYFQGTGAADDSGLPNDRFFAVRPEGSVSTLKIQRTERGDSAVYLCASSLSPPRNSPLHFGNGTRLTVT.

This clonotype was observed at least ten times. The CDR3 protein is CASSGLSYNEQFF. The CDR3 region has the DNA TGTGCCAGCAGTGGCCTCTCCTACAATGAGCAGTTCTTC. The chain combines TRBV12-3 or TRBV12-4 with TRBJ2-1; D not certain. The CDR3 loop spans 13 amino acids. V dropped 5 bases and J dropped 0 bases, with 5 bases sitting between them.

This clonotype was found once. The final CDR3 position lacks the conserved phenylalanine or tryptophan, pointing to a likely read error. The rearrangement uses TRBV30 and TRBJ1-4; D gene ambiguous. The CDR3 is made up of 12 amino acids. The germline V and J ends were trimmed by 6 bases and 4 bases, with 9 bases remaining between them. Germline values: CDR1 GTSNPN, CDR2 SVGIG (reference sequence). The CDR3 loop is CACMGLNEKLFY. The CDR3 DNA sequence: TGTGCCTGCATGGGCCTTAATGAAAAACTGTTTTAT.

Written as DNA, the CDR3 is TGTGCCTGGAATGGAGCGGGAGGGAGATACAACGAGCAGTACTTC. Translation gives CAWNGAGGRYNEQYF. V usage is TRBV30 and J usage is TRBJ2-7, with 10 bases identical to TRBD2. With 4 bases clipped from V and 5 bases from J, the junction kept 11 bases outside the gene matches. The CDR3 is 15 amino acids. Germline assignment: CDR1 GTSNPN and CDR2 SVGIG (reference sequence).

This clonotype was detected ten times or more. V is TRBV2 and J is TRBJ1-1; possible D gene TRBD1, 5 bases. V dropped 4 bases and J dropped 3 bases, with 9 bases sitting between them. CDR3 length equals 13 residues. Looked up from germline, CDR1 is SNHLY and CDR2 is FYNNEI. The CDR3 loop reads CASSADRDTEAFF. The CDR3 DNA is TGTGCCAGCAGTGCCGACAGAGACACTGAAGCTTTCTTT. Full variable domain (rest looked up from reference TRBV2 and TRBJ1-1): EPEVTQTPSHQVTQMGQEVILRCVPISNHLYFYWYRQILGQKVEFLVSFYNNEISEKSEIFDDQFSVERPDGSNFTLKIRSTKLEDSAMYFCASSADRDTEAFFGQGTRLTVV.

This clonotype was counted once. The chain links TRBV15 to TRBJ1-1; D call uncertain. The V end lost 2 bases, the J end lost 0 bases, and 19 bases lay between the germline ends. CDR3 size: 18 residues. Germline V gene lookup returns CDR1 LNHNV and CDR2 YYDKDF (reference sequence). CDR3 amino acids: CATSRTGLSISMNTEAFF. The CDR3 region has the DNA TGTGCCACCAGCAGAACGGGCCTCTCCATAAGTATGAACACTGAAGCTTTCTTT.

This clonotype was detected many times. The chain joins TRBV28 to TRBJ1-4, with 7 nucleotides matching TRBD1. The V segment lost 8 bases and the J segment 5 bases; nucleotides outside the gene matches: 11. Germline V gives CDR1 MDHEN, CDR2 SYDVKM. The CDR3 has 15 residues. In DNA, the CDR3 is TGTGCCAGCCAGAATCCGGGACAGTTAAATGAAAAACTGTTTTTT. Protein: CASQNPGQLNEKLFF.

In its sample, this clonotype was seen many times. The chain has TRBV6-1 and TRBJ2-1; D call uncertain. With 5 bases removed from V and 0 bases from J, the gap between germline ends came to 17 bases. Germline CDR1 MNHNS, CDR2 SASEGT. The CDR3 sequence is 17 residues long. The CDR3 bases are TGTGCCAGCAGTTCCGCCCCCGGGCGGAGCTCCTACAATGAGCAGTTCTTC. Protein: CASSSAPGRSSYNEQFF.

The chain joins TRBV20-1 to TRBJ1-1; the D is unclear. The CDR3 runs 13 residues. V lost 5 bases and J lost 5, with 15 bases in between. Germline V gives CDR1 DFQATT, CDR2 SNEGSKA (reference sequence). This CDR3 is CSASPLQKTEAFF. The CDR3 coding sequence is TGCAGTGCTTCCCCCCTGCAGAAAACTGAAGCTTTCTTT.

The CDR3 nucleotides read TGCAGTGCTTATAGCGACAGGGGGGGCACCGGGGAGCTGTTTTTT. Translation gives CSAYSDRGGTGELFF. The chain couples TRBV20-1 to TRBJ2-2, with 9 positions matching TRBD1. J was trimmed by 4 bases and V by 5 bases; bases with no gene match: 8. Germline CDR1 is DFQATT and CDR2 is SNEGSKA (reference sequence). CDR3 length: 15 amino acids.